This paragraph covers one T cell receptor beta chain sequence. The entry originates in a study of T cell changes during pregnancy in multiple sclerosis. V was clipped by 1 base and J by 4 bases; unmatched bases: 5. The CDR3 is made up of 16 amino acids. The germline V gene has CDR1 SEHNR and CDR2 FQNEAQ (reference sequence). Method: immunoSEQ multiplex PCR; TCRdb's copy keeps in-frame clones and lacks some. The sample has approximately 45,000 clones; 92% are singletons. The sample consisted of CD4+ T cells from peripheral blood mononuclear cells, taken in the second trimester of pregnancy. This rearrangement joins TRBV7-9 to TRBJ1-4; 8 positions agree with TRBD1. This TCR came from a female donor in good health, enrolled as a control in a pregnancy study. The DNA for the CDR3 is TGTGCCAGCAGCTTAGGTGACAGGGGACTTAATGAAAAACTGTTTTTT. Translating it yields CASSLGDRGLNEKLFF.